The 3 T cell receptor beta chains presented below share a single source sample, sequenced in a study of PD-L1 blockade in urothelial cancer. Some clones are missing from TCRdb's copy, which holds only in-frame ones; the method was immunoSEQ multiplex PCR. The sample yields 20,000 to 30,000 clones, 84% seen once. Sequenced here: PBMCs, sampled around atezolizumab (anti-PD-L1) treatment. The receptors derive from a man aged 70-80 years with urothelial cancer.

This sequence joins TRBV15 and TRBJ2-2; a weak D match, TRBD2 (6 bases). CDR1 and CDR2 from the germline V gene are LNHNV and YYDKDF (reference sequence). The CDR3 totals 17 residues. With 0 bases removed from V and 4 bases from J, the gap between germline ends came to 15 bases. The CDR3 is CATSRDLAAELTGELFF. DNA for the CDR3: TGTGCCACCAGCAGAGATTTAGCGGCAGAACTCACCGGGGAGCTGTTTTTT.

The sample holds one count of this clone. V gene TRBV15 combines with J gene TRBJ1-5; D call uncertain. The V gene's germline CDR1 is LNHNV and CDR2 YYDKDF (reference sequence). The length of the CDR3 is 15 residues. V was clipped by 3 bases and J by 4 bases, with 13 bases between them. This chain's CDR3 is CATSSEIGGNQPQHF. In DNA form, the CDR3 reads TGTGCCACCAGCAGTGAAATCGGCGGGAATCAGCCCCAGCATTTT.

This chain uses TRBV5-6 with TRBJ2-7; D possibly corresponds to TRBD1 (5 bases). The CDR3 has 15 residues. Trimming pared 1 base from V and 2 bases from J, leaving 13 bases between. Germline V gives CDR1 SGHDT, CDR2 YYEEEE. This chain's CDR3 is CASSLSGIGPYEQYF. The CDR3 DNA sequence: TGTGCCAGCAGCTTGTCAGGGATCGGGCCCTACGAGCAGTACTTC.